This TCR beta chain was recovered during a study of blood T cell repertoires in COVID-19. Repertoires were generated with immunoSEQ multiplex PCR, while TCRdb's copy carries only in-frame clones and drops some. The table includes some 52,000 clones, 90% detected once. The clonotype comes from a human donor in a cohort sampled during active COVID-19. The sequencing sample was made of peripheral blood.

The CDR3 DNA is TGTGCCAGCAGCTCCACCCCTAGCGGAGGCGCCTACAATGAGCAGTTCTTC. Translation: CASSSTPSGGAYNEQFF. The chain uses TRBV7-9 and TRBJ2-1; 7 bases are a match to TRBD2. Germline CDR1 reads SEHNR; CDR2 reads FQNEAQ (reference sequence). The CDR3 covers 17 residues. V gave up 4 bases and J gave up 2 bases; unmatched junction bases: 11.